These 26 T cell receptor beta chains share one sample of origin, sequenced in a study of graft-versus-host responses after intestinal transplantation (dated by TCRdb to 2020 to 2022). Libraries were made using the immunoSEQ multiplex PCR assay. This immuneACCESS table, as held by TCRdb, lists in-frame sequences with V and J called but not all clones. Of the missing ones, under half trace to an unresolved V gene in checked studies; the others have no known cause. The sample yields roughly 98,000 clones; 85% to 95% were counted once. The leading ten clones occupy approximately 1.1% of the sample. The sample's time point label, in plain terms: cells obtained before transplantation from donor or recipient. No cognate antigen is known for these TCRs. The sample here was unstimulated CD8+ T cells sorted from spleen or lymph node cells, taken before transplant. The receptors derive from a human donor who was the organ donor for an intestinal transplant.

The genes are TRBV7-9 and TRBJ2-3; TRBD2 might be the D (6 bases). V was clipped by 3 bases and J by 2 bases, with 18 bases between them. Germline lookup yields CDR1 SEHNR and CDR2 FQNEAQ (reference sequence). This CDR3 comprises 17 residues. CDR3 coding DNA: TGTGCCAGCAGCTTCCCTGAAGTAGCGGACACCACAGATACGCAGTATTTT. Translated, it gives CASSFPEVADTTDTQYF.

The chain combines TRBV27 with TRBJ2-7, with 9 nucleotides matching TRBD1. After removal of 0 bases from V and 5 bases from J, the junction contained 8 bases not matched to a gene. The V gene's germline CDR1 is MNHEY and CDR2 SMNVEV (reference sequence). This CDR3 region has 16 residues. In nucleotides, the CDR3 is TGTGCCAGCAGTTTATCGAGCGGACAGGGGATACACGAGCAGTACTTC. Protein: CASSLSSGQGIHEQYF.

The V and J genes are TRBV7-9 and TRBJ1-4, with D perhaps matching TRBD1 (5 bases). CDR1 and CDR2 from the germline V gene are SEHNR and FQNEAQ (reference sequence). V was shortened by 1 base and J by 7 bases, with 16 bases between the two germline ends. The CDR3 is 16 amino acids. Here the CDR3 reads CASSLGQGDFGEKLFF. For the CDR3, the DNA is TGTGCCAGCAGCTTAGGGCAAGGGGATTTCGGTGAAAAACTGTTTTTT. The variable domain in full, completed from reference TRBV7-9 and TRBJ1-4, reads DTGVSQNPRHKITKRGQNVTFRCDPISEHNRLYWYRQTLGQGPEFLTYFQNEAQLEKSRLLSDRFSAERPKGSFSTLEIQRTEQGDSAMYLCASSLGQGDFGEKLFFGSGTQLSVL.

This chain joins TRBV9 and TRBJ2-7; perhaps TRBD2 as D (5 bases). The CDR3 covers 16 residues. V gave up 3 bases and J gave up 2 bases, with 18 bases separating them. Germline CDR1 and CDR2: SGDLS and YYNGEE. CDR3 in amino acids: CASSAHPGTVPYEQYF. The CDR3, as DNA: TGTGCCAGCAGCGCACACCCGGGAACTGTTCCCTACGAGCAGTACTTC.

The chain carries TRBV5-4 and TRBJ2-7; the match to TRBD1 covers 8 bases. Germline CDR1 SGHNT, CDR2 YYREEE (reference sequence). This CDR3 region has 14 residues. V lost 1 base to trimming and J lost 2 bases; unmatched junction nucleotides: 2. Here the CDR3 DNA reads TGTGCCAGCAGCTTGACAGGGGGTGCCTACGAGCAGTACTTC. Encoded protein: CASSLTGGAYEQYF.

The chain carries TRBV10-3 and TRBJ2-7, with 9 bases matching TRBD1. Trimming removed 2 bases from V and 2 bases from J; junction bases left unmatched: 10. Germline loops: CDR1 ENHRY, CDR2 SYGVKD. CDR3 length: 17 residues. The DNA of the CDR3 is TGTGCCATCAGTGAGCGGTTGACCGGGACAGGGCCCTACGAGCAGTACTTC. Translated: CAISERLTGTGPYEQYF.

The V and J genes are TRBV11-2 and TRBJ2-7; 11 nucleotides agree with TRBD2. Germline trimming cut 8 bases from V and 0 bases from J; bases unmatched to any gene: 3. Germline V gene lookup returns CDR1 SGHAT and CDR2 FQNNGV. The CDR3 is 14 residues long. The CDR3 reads CASLAGGYSYEQYF. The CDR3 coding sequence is TGTGCCAGCCTAGCGGGAGGATACTCCTACGAGCAGTACTTC.

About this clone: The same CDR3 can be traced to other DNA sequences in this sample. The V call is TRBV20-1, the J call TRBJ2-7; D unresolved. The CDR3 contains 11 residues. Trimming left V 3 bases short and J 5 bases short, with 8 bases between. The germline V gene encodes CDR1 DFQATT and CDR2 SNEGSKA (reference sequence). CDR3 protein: CSARVSNEQYF. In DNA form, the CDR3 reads TGCAGTGCTAGGGTCAGTAACGAGCAGTACTTC.

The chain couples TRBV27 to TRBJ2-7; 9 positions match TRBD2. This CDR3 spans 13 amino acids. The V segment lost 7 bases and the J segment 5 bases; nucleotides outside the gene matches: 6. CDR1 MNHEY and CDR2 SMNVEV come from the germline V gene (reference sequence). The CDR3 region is CASTMRGGHEQYF. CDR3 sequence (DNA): TGTGCCAGCACCATGCGGGGGGGGCACGAGCAGTACTTC.

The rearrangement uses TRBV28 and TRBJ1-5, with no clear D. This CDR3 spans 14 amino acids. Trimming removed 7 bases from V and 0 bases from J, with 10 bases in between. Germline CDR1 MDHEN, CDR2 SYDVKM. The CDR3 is CASTRGYSNQPQHF. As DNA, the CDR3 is TGTGCCAGCACCCGAGGGTATAGCAATCAGCCCCAGCATTTT.

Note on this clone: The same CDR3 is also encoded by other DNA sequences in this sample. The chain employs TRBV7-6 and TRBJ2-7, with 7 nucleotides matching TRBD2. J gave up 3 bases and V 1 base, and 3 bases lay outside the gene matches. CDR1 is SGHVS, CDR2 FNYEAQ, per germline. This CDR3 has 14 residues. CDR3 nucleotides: TGTGCCAGCAGCTTAGGTGGCGGGGGCTACGAGCAGTACTTC. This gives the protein CASSLGGGGYEQYF.

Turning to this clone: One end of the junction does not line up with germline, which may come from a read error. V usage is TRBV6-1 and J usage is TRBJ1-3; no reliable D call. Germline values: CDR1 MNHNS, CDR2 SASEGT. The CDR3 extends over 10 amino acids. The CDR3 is CASSELERDF. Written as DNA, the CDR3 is TGTGCCAGCAGTGAATTGGAGAGGGATTTT.

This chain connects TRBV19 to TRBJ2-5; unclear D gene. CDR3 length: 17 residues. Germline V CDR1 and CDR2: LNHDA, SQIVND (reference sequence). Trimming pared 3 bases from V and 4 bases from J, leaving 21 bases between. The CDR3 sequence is CASSITGHSLSGETQYF. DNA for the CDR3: TGTGCCAGTAGTATCACTGGGCACTCCCTATCAGGAGAGACCCAGTACTTC.

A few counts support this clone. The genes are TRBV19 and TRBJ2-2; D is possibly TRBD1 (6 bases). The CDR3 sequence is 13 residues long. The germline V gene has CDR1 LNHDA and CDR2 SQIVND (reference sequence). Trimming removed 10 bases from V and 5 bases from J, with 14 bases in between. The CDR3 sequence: CATGTPRTGELFF. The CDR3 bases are TGTGCCACAGGGACACCTCGAACCGGGGAGCTGTTTTTT.

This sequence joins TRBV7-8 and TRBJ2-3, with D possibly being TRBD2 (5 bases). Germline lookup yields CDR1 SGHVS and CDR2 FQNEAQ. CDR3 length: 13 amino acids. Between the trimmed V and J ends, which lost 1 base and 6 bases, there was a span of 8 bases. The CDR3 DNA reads TGTGCCAGCAGCTTAGGAGGGCCGGATACGCAGTATTTT. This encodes CASSLGGPDTQYF.

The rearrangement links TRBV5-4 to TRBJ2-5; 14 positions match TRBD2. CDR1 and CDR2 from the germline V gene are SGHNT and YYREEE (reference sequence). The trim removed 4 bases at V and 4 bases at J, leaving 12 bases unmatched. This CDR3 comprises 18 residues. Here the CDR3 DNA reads TGTGCCAGCAGCCTGCGACTAGCGGGAGGGGGGTATTTAGAGACCCAGTACTTC. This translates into CASSLRLAGGGYLETQYF.

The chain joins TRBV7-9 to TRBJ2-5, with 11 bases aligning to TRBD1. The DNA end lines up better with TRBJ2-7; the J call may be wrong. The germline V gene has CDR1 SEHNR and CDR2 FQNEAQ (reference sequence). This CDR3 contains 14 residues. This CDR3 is CASSSGQGAYEQYF. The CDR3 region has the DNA TGTGCCAGCAGCTCGGGACAGGGGGCCTACGAGCAGTACTTC.

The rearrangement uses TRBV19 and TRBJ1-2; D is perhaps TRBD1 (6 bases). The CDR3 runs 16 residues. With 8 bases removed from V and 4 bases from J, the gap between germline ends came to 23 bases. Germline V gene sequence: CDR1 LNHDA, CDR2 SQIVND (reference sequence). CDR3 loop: CASGFYREGESYGYTF. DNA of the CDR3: TGTGCCAGTGGTTTTTACAGGGAAGGCGAGTCCTATGGCTACACCTTC.

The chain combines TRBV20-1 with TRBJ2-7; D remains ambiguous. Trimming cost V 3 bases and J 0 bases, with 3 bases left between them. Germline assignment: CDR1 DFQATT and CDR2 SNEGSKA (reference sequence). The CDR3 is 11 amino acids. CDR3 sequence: CSARSSYEQYF. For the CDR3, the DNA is TGCAGTGCTAGGAGCTCCTACGAGCAGTACTTC.

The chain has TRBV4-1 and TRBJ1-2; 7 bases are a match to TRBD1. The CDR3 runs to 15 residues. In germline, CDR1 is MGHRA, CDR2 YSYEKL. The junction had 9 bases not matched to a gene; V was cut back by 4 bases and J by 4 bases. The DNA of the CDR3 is TGCGCCAGCAGCCTAAGACAGGGTCCCCTCTATGGCTACACCTTC. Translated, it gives CASSLRQGPLYGYTF.

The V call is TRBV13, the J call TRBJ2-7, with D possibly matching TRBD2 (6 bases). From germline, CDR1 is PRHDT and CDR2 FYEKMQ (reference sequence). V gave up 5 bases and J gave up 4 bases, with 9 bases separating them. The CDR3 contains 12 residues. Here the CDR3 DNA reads TGTGCCAGCAGCGCGGGACCGTACGAGCAGTACTTC. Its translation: CASSAGPYEQYF.

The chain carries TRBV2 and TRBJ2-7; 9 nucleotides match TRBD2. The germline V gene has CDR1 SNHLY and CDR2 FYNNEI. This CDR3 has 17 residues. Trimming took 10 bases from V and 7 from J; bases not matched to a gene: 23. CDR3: CAITRIHGAGGPGEQYF. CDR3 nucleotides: TGTGCCATCACGCGAATTCATGGGGCGGGAGGGCCGGGTGAGCAGTACTTC.

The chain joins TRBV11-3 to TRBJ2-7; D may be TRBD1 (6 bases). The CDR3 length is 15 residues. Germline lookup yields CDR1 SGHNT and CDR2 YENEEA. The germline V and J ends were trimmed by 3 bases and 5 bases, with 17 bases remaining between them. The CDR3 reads CASSFLQGSVDEQYF. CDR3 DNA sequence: TGTGCCAGCAGCTTTCTACAGGGATCGGTGGACGAGCAGTACTTC. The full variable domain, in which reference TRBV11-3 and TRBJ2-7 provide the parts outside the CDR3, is EAGVVQSPRYKIIEKKQPVAFWCNPISGHNTLYWYLQNLGQGPELLIRYENEEAVDDSQLPKDRFSAERLKGVDSTLKIQPAELGDSAVYLCASSFLQGSVDEQYFGPGTRLTVT.

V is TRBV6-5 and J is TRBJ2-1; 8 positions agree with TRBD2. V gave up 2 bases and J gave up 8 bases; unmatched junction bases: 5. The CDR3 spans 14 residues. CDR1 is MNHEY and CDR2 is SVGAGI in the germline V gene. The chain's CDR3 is CASSYGTSNDEQFF. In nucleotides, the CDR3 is TGTGCCAGCAGTTACGGGACTAGTAACGATGAGCAGTTCTTC.

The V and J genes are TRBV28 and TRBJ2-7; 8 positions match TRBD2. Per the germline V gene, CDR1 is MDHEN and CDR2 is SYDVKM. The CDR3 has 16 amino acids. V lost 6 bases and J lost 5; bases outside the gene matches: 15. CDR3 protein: CASSPGGWRLLDEQYF. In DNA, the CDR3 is TGTGCCAGCAGCCCGGGGGGGTGGAGACTCCTGGACGAGCAGTACTTC.

CDR3 region: CASSLLAGRSYEQYF. The CDR3 region has the DNA TGTGCCAGCAGCTTGCTAGCGGGGAGAAGCTACGAGCAGTACTTC. The J gene is TRBJ2-7, the V gene TRBV5-6; 9 bases are a match to TRBD2. Germline assignment: CDR1 SGHDT and CDR2 YYEEEE. The length of the CDR3 is 15 residues. Trimming at V came to 1 base and at J to 3 bases, leaving 5 bases not matched to a gene.